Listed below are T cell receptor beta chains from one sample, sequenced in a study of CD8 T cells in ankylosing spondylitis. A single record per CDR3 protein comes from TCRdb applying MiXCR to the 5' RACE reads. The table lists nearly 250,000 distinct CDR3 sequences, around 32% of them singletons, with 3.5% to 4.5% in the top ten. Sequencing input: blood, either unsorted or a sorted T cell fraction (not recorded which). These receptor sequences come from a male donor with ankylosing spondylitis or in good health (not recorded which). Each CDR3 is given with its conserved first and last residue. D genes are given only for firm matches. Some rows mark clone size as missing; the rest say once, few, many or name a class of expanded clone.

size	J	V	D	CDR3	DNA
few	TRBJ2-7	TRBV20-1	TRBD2	CSAGTSGSYEQYF	TGCAGTGCTGGGACTAGCGGCTCCTACGAGCAGTACTTC
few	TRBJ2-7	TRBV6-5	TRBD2	CASSYSASGAEQYF	TGTGCCAGCAGTTACTCGGCTAGCGGGGCCGAGCAGTACTTC
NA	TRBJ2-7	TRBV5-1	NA	CASSFTGISYEQYF	TGCGCCAGCAGTTTCACAGGGATCTCCTACGAGCAGTACTTC
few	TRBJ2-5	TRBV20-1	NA	CSASFKLEGTQYF	TGCAGTGCTTCGTTTAAGCTAGAAGGGACCCAGTACTTC
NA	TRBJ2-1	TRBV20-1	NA	CSARDPAVSSYNEQFF	TGCAGTGCTAGAGATCCGGCAGTCAGCTCCTACAATGAGCAGTTCTTC
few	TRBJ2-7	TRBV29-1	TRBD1	CSVQGGTGGPSYEQYF	TGCAGCGTCCAGGGAGGAACAGGGGGGCCTTCCTACGAGCAGTACTTC
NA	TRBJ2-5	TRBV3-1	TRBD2	CASSQDPREGETQYF	TGTGCCAGCAGCCAAGATCCACGGGAGGGAGAGACCCAGTACTTC
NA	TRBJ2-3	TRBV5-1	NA	CASRSRGTATDTQYF	TGCGCCAGCAGGAGTCGCGGGACAGCCACAGATACGCAGTATTTT
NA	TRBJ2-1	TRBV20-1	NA	CSAIGGSQSDEQFF	TGCAGTGCTATTGGAGGTTCCCAAAGCGATGAGCAGTTCTTC
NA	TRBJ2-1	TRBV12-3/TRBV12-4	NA	CASRQGFEQFF	TGTGCCAGCAGGCAGGGATTTGAGCAGTTCTTC
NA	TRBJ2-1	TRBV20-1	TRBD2	CSAEGAGGPNSYNEQFF	TGCAGTGCCGAAGGGGCGGGGGGCCCGAACTCCTACAATGAGCAGTTCTTC
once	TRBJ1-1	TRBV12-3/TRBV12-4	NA	CASSFLSARSTEAFF	TGTGCCAGCAGTTTTCTGTCAGCACGCAGCACTGAAGCTTTCTTT
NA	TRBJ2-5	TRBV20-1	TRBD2	CSALGRDSGAEETQYF	TGCAGTGCTCTAGGTCGCGATAGCGGGGCAGAAGAGACCCAGTACTTC
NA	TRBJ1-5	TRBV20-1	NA	CSATGGGNQPQHF	TGCAGTGCTACAGGAGGCGGCAATCAGCCCCAGCATTTT
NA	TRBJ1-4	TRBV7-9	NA	CASSSPGERGEKLFF	TGTGCCAGCAGCTCCCCAGGCGAGAGGGGTGAAAAACTGTTTTTT
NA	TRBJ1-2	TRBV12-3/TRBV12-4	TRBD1	CATSLGTGYNYGYTF	TGTGCCACTTCCCTAGGGACAGGATATAACTATGGCTACACCTTC
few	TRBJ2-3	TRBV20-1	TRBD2	CSGLLTSGGTDTQYF	TGCAGTGGTCTCCTTACTAGCGGAGGAACAGATACGCAGTATTTT
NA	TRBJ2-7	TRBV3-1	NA	CASSQGKGEQYF	TGTGCCAGCAGCCAGGGGAAGGGGGAGCAGTACTTC
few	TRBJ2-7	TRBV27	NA	CASRSSSGAFLDEQYF	TGTGCCAGCAGGTCCTCGTCGGGGGCCTTCTTAGACGAGCAGTACTTC
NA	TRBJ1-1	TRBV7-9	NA	CASSFGDTEAFF	TGTGCCAGCAGCTTTGGGGACACTGAAGCTTTCTTT
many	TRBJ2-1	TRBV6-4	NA	CASSDGGGEYNEQFF	TGTGCCAGCAGTGACGGCGGGGGCGAATACAATGAGCAGTTCTTC
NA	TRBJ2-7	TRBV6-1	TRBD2	CASSPPTSGGVLEQYF	TGTGCCAGCAGTCCACCAACTAGCGGGGGGGTTTTAGAGCAGTACTTC
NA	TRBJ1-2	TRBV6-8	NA	CASSYANHGYTF	TGTGCCAGCAGTTACGCGAACCATGGCTACACCTTC
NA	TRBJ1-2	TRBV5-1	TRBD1	CASSSESGTDYGYTF	TGCGCCAGCAGCTCCGAATCGGGGACAGACTATGGCTACACCTTC
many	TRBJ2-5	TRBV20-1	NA	CSAPRGRRAETQYF	TGCAGTGCTCCCAGGGGGAGGAGGGCAGAGACCCAGTACTTC
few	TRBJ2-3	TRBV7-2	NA	CASRSITDTQYF	TGTGCCAGCAGGTCCATTACAGATACGCAGTATTTT
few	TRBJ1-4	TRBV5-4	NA	CASSLDVGNEKLFF	TGTGCCAGCAGCTTGGATGTCGGCAATGAAAAACTGTTTTTT
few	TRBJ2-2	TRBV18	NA	CASSPPGPNTGELFF	TGTGCCAGCTCACCACCGGGGCCGAACACCGGGGAGCTCTTTTTT
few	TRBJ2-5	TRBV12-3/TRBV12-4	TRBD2	CASTQRGTSEGETQYF	TGTGCCAGCACCCAAAGGGGGACTAGCGAAGGCGAGACCCAGTACTTC
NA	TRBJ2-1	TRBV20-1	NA	CSATGTSSYNEQFF	TGCAGTGCCACCGGGACATCTTCCTACAATGAGCAGTTCTTC
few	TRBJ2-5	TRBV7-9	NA	CASSPEGGFEETQYF	TGTGCCAGCAGCCCCGAGGGAGGTTTCGAGGAGACCCAGTACTTC
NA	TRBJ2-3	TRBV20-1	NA	CSAREREYTQYF	TGCAGTGCTAGAGAGAGGGAATATACGCAGTATTTT
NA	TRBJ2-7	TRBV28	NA	CASGGEQYF	TGTGCCAGTGGGGGCGAGCAGTACTTC
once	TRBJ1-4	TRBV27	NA	CASSFMVQGIEKLFF	TGTGCCAGCAGTTTTATGGTCCAGGGGATTGAAAAACTGTTTTTT
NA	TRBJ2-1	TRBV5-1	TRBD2	CASSLARGGPSDEQFF	TGCGCCAGCAGCTTGGCTCGGGGGGGGCCTTCAGATGAGCAGTTCTTC
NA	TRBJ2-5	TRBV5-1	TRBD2	CASKGTRPQYQETQYF	TGCGCCAGCAAGGGGACTAGACCTCAGTACCAAGAGACCCAGTACTTC
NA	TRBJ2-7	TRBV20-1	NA	CSAQSEDYEQYF	TGCAGTGCTCAGAGTGAGGACTACGAGCAGTACTTC
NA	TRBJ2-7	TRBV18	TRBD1	CASSRTGVDEQYF	TGTGCCAGCTCACGGACAGGGGTCGACGAGCAGTACTTC
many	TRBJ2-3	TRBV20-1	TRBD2	CSASVGGAGDTQYF	TGCAGTGCTAGCGTCGGGGGGGCTGGAGATACGCAGTATTTT
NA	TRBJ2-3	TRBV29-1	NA	CSGTSSDTQYF	TGCAGCGGCACTTCCTCAGATACGCAGTATTTT
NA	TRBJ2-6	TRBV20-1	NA	CSATNWVPPGANVLTF	TGCAGTGCTACTAATTGGGTCCCGCCTGGGGCCAACGTCCTGACTTTC
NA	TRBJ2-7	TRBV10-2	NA	CASSGDRTYEQYF	TGCGCCAGCAGTGGAGACAGAACCTACGAGCAGTACTTC
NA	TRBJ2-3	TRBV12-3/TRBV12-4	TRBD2	CASIQATGGSADTQYF	TGTGCCAGCATCCAGGCCACGGGGGGGTCGGCAGATACGCAGTATTTT
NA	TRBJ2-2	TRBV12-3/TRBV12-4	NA	CASSFGFTGELFF	TGTGCCAGCAGTTTCGGGTTTACCGGGGAGCTGTTTTTT
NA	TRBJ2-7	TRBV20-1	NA	CSARRPLTVLYEQYF	TGCAGTGCTCGAAGGCCTCTGACCGTACTCTACGAGCAGTACTTC
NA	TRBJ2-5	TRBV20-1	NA	CSASSAGMVWQETQYF	TGCAGTGCTAGTTCCGCGGGGATGGTCTGGCAAGAGACCCAGTACTTC
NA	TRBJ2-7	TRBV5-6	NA	CASSLAGAAYEQYF	TGTGCCAGCAGCTTGGCGGGGGCCGCCTACGAGCAGTACTTC
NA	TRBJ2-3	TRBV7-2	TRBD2	CASSGRLAGGTDTQYF	TGTGCCAGCAGCGGGCGACTAGCGGGGGGCACAGATACGCAGTATTTT
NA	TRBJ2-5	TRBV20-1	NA	CSARVWGEETQYF	TGCAGTGCTAGAGTTTGGGGTGAGGAGACCCAGTACTTC
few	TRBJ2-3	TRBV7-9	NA	CASSPMRGPYSDTQYF	TGTGCCAGCAGTCCTATGCGGGGCCCCTACTCCGATACGCAGTATTTT
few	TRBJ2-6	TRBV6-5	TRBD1	CASSYDRGAPGANVLTF	TGTGCCAGCAGTTACGACAGGGGGGCCCCTGGGGCCAACGTCCTGACTTTC
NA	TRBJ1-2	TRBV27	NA	CASSFAGTYTF	TGTGCCAGCAGTTTCGCGGGTACCTACACCTTC
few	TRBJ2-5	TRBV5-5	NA	CASSYAGDFQETQYF	TGTGCCAGCAGCTACGCGGGCGACTTCCAAGAGACCCAGTACTTC
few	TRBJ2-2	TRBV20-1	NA	CSAPVRGENTNTGELFF	TGCAGTGCTCCGGTTAGAGGGGAAAACACGAACACCGGGGAGCTGTTTTTT
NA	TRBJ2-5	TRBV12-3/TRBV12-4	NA	CASSFGGPETQYF	TGTGCCAGCAGTTTTGGCGGCCCAGAGACCCAGTACTTC